This T cell receptor (beta chain) was identified during a study of blood T cell repertoires in COVID-19. Libraries were prepared by immunoSEQ multiplex PCR; TCRdb keeps only in-frame clonotypes and omits some of them. The table lists some 170,000 clones, less than 90% of them singletons. This clonotype originated in a human donor with acute COVID-19. The donor label of this sample is uncertain. Sequencing was carried out using PBMCs or T cells enriched from blood (not recorded which).

CDR3 sequence reads: CASSEDTQTDTQYF. In DNA form, the CDR3 reads TGTGCCAGCAGCGAAGACACACAGACAGATACGCAGTATTTT. The rearrangement links TRBV7-9 to TRBJ2-3; D is uncertain. The ends were cut back, 5 bases at V and 3 bases at J, with 12 bases in the middle. The germline V gene encodes CDR1 SEHNR and CDR2 FQNEAQ (reference sequence). The CDR3 contains 14 residues.